This TCR beta chain was profiled in a study of T cell responses to AZD1222 COVID-19 vaccine. To note about this clone: What it binds is unknown.

Measured with immunoSEQ multiplex PCR; TCRdb has only the in-frame clones, and not every one. The repertoire holds roughly 75,000 clones, 84% seen once, with 8% to 10% in the top ten. The CDR3 is made up of 14 amino acids. CDR1 MDHEN and CDR2 SYDVKM come from the germline V gene. V dropped 10 bases and J dropped 2 bases, with 17 bases sitting between them. General study findings and limits: Females made up more of the donors, who were largely white British, and clonal diversity may have come out too low. Researchers report vaccine-associated CD4 TCRs spanning spike, with dominance at 160-218 and 743-854. Just a handful of people given AZD1222 tested seropositive at baseline.

Source: peripheral blood, taken on day 0 of AZD1222 vaccination. The sequence was collected from an adult in good health. The J gene is TRBJ1-2, the V gene TRBV28; TRBD1 might be the D (5 bases). In DNA, the CDR3 is TGTGCCACCCAGACCTCGGGGGTGAACTATGGCTACACCTTC. Amino acids: CATQTSGVNYGYTF.